This record looks at one TCR beta chain sequence and its context. As handled by the study authors: Cell counts per sample came from amplifying reference gene primers. TCRdb's table, derived via immunoSEQ multiplex PCR, lists solely in-frame clones and lacks some. V, J and clone size are taken as reported in that table, and D and trimming were inferred from the DNA itself. The table has approximately 670,000 clones, around 89% seen once. The data originate from a study of blood T cell repertoires in COVID-19. Study at large: COVID-19 samples, acute and convalescent, were from the United States, Italy and Spain. PBMCs, B-cell-depleted T cells, or T cells provided the cDNA or gDNA that made up the material.

The CDR3 totals 16 residues. Trimming removed 0 bases from V and 5 bases from J, with 14 bases in between. Germline V gene lookup returns CDR1 SGDLS and CDR2 YYNGEE. J is TRBJ1-4 and V is TRBV9, with D possibly TRBD1 on 6 matching bases. The clonotype comes from a woman aged 18-29 years with acute or convalescent COVID-19. Material: peripheral blood. For the CDR3, the DNA is TGTGCCAGCAGCGTAGGAGGGGGGGCAATGAATGAAAAACTGTTTTTT. It is translated as CASSVGGGAMNEKLFF.